Described below is a single TCR beta chain sequence and its context. This sample also contains other DNA sequences that code for the same CDR3. This entry is derived from a study of blood T cell repertoires in COVID-19. Looking at the study overall: The United States, Italy and Spain provided the acute and convalescent COVID-19 samples.

V was shortened by 3 bases and J by 5 bases, with 10 bases between the two germline ends. The CDR3 totals 13 residues. Germline-derived CDR1 and CDR2 are MNHEY and SMNVEV (reference sequence). Data came from immunoSEQ multiplex PCR; TCRdb stores just in-frame clones and leaves some out. This sample has around 300,000 clones, with almost 85% found just once. The sequencing input was peripheral blood. The origin of this receptor is a human donor in a cohort sampled during active COVID-19. This rearrangement joins TRBV27 to TRBJ1-1, with D perhaps matching TRBD1 (6 bases). The CDR3 region has the DNA TGTGCCAGCAGTTTCGGAACAGGGACTGAAGCTTTCTTT. This sequence encodes CASSFGTGTEAFF.